The T cell receptor (beta chain) described here comes from a study of beta chain features in type 1 diabetes. From germline, CDR1 is SEHNR and CDR2 FQNEAQ (reference sequence). There are 14 residues in the CDR3. The V and J ends lost 2 bases and 7 bases respectively, with 9 bases between them. Expressed TCRB transcripts were sequenced because the entire RNA isolate underwent reverse transcription. The method was immunoSEQ multiplex PCR; TCRdb's version includes in-frame clones alone and lacks a portion of them. The sample yields 300,000 to 450,000 clones, 15% to 20% seen once. The sequencing sample was made of naive CD4+ T cells from blood. This rearrangement joins TRBV7-9 to TRBJ1-6, with no clear D. This receptor was obtained from a woman aged 18-29 years in good health. This CDR3 reads CASSLQNENSPLHF. Written as DNA, the CDR3 is TGTGCCAGCAGCTTACAAAACGAGAATTCACCCCTCCACTTT.